The rows below give T cell receptor beta chains drawn from one sample of a study of blood T cell repertoires in COVID-19. Repertoires were generated with immunoSEQ multiplex PCR, while TCRdb's copy carries only in-frame clones and drops some. Here the sample spans approximately 120,000 clones, 90% being singletons. Sequences were obtained from peripheral blood. The receptors originated from a human donor in a cohort sampled during active COVID-19. The CDR3 runs from the conserved cysteine through the conserved F or W. A D gene is named only where the DNA matches it firmly. Expanded clones are given a class, and other clones once, few, many or no size at all.

J gene: TRBJ2-3; V gene: TRBV5-1; clone size: NA; CDR3 length: 16; D gene: TRBD2; CDR3 protein: CASSSGLAGSTDTQYF; CDR3 DNA: TGCGCCAGCAGCTCGGGACTAGCGGGGAGCACAGATACGCAGTATTTT
J gene: TRBJ1-1; V gene: TRBV19; clone size: NA; CDR3 length: 13; D gene: NA; CDR3 protein: CARTIGGHAEAFF; CDR3 DNA: TGTGCCAGAACAATAGGCGGGCACGCTGAAGCTTTCTTT
J gene: TRBJ2-7; V gene: TRBV5-1; clone size: once; CDR3 length: 15; D gene: NA; CDR3 protein: CASSFLTDVTYEQYF; CDR3 DNA: TGCGCCAGCAGCTTCCTTACAGATGTTACCTACGAGCAGTACTTC
J gene: TRBJ2-2; V gene: TRBV4-1; clone size: NA; CDR3 length: 17; D gene: TRBD1; CDR3 protein: CASSLLPRGLNTGELFF; CDR3 DNA: TGCGCCAGCAGCCTCCTCCCCAGGGGGCTGAACACCGGGGAGCTGTTTTTT
J gene: TRBJ1-1; V gene: TRBV2; clone size: NA; CDR3 length: 12; D gene: NA; CDR3 protein: CASIEGGTEAFF; CDR3 DNA: TGTGCCAGCATTGAGGGAGGTACTGAAGCTTTCTTT
J gene: TRBJ1-6; V gene: TRBV6-2/TRBV6-3; clone size: NA; CDR3 length: 16; D gene: NA; CDR3 protein: CASSTQRGQNNSPLHF; CDR3 DNA: TGTGCCAGCAGTACCCAAAGGGGTCAGAATAATTCACCCCTCCACTTT
J gene: TRBJ1-2; V gene: TRBV5-5; clone size: NA; CDR3 length: 12; D gene: NA; CDR3 protein: CASSETLYGYTF; CDR3 DNA: TGTGCCAGCAGCGAAACTCTTTATGGCTACACCTTC
J gene: TRBJ1-5; V gene: TRBV5-6; clone size: NA; CDR3 length: 14; D gene: NA; CDR3 protein: CASSWGTRNQPQHF; CDR3 DNA: TGTGCCAGCAGCTGGGGGACACGAAATCAGCCCCAGCATTTT
J gene: TRBJ2-7; V gene: TRBV12-3/TRBV12-4; clone size: NA; CDR3 length: 12; D gene: NA; CDR3 protein: CASTPGGYEQYF; CDR3 DNA: TGTGCCAGCACCCCTGGGGGGTACGAGCAGTACTTC
J gene: TRBJ2-2; V gene: TRBV7-9; clone size: NA; CDR3 length: 16; D gene: TRBD1; CDR3 protein: CASSPPGQPNTGELFF; CDR3 DNA: TGTGCCAGCAGCCCCCCGGGACAGCCGAACACCGGGGAGCTGTTTTTT
J gene: TRBJ1-2; V gene: TRBV14; clone size: NA; CDR3 length: 17; D gene: NA; CDR3 protein: CASSHQRDAGPGFGYTF; CDR3 DNA: TGTGCCAGCAGCCATCAACGGGACGCGGGGCCGGGTTTTGGCTACACCTTC
J gene: TRBJ2-5; V gene: TRBV6-1; clone size: NA; CDR3 length: 16; D gene: TRBD2; CDR3 protein: CASSEGLAGPGETQYF; CDR3 DNA: TGTGCCAGCAGTGAAGGGCTAGCGGGGCCGGGAGAGACCCAGTACTTC
J gene: TRBJ1-6; V gene: TRBV18; clone size: NA; CDR3 length: 16; D gene: TRBD1; CDR3 protein: CASSPYYRGGNSPLHF; CDR3 DNA: TGTGCCAGCTCACCCTATTACAGGGGTGGAAATTCACCCCTCCACTTT
J gene: TRBJ2-5; V gene: TRBV9; clone size: NA; CDR3 length: 14; D gene: NA; CDR3 protein: CASSVGTVRETQYF; CDR3 DNA: TGTGCCAGCAGCGTAGGAACAGTCCGGGAGACCCAGTACTTC
J gene: TRBJ1-4; V gene: TRBV6-2/TRBV6-3; clone size: NA; CDR3 length: 18; D gene: TRBD1; CDR3 protein: CASSKTGTGESTNEKLFF; CDR3 DNA: TGTGCCAGCAGCAAGACCGGGACAGGGGAATCAACTAATGAAAAACTGTTTTTT
J gene: TRBJ2-1; V gene: TRBV23-1; clone size: NA; CDR3 length: 14; D gene: NA; CDR3 protein: CASRHRLSYNEQFF; CDR3 DNA: TGCGCCAGCAGACACAGGCTCTCCTACAATGAGCAGTTCTTC
J gene: TRBJ1-3; V gene: TRBV28; clone size: NA; CDR3 length: 16; D gene: TRBD1; CDR3 protein: CASSPGQGISGNTIYF; CDR3 DNA: TGTGCCAGCAGCCCTGGACAGGGTATTTCTGGAAACACCATATATTTT
J gene: TRBJ2-7; V gene: TRBV11-2; clone size: NA; CDR3 length: 14; D gene: NA; CDR3 protein: CASSSPYRAYEQYF; CDR3 DNA: TGTGCCAGCAGCTCCCCCTACAGGGCCTACGAGCAGTACTTC
J gene: TRBJ1-4; V gene: TRBV5-1; clone size: NA; CDR3 length: 14; D gene: TRBD1; CDR3 protein: CASSPDRSNEKLFF; CDR3 DNA: TGCGCCAGCAGCCCGGACAGGAGTAATGAAAAACTGTTTTTT
J gene: TRBJ2-3; V gene: TRBV5-5; clone size: NA; CDR3 length: 16; D gene: NA; CDR3 protein: CASSLERSRSGDTQYF; CDR3 DNA: TGTGCCAGCAGCTTGGAGCGCAGTCGGAGTGGTGATACGCAGTATTTT
J gene: TRBJ2-7; V gene: TRBV15; clone size: NA; CDR3 length: 15; D gene: TRBD2; CDR3 protein: CATGERSGGPGEQYF; CDR3 DNA: TGTGCCACCGGGGAGAGGAGCGGGGGCCCCGGGGAGCAGTACTTC
J gene: TRBJ2-5; V gene: TRBV11-2; clone size: NA; CDR3 length: 13; D gene: NA; CDR3 protein: CASSLDLKETQYF; CDR3 DNA: TGTGCCAGCAGCTTAGATCTAAAAGAGACCCAGTACTTC
J gene: TRBJ2-1; V gene: TRBV6-2/TRBV6-3; clone size: NA; CDR3 length: 18; D gene: NA; CDR3 protein: CASSYPSTGYGSYNEQFF; CDR3 DNA: TGTGCCAGCAGTTACCCGAGTACAGGGTACGGTTCCTACAATGAGCAGTTCTTC
J gene: TRBJ1-2; V gene: TRBV10-3; clone size: NA; CDR3 length: 13; D gene: TRBD1; CDR3 protein: CAISEGTGRGYTF; CDR3 DNA: TGTGCCATCAGTGAAGGGACAGGGAGGGGCTACACCTTC
J gene: TRBJ1-1; V gene: TRBV19; clone size: NA; CDR3 length: 13; D gene: NA; CDR3 protein: CASSTTGNTEAFF; CDR3 DNA: TGTGCCAGTAGTACGACAGGGAACACTGAAGCTTTCTTT
J gene: TRBJ2-1; V gene: TRBV6-5; clone size: NA; CDR3 length: 15; D gene: NA; CDR3 protein: CASSYSGHEGNEQFF; CDR3 DNA: TGTGCCAGCAGTTATAGCGGTCACGAGGGGAATGAGCAGTTCTTC
J gene: TRBJ1-3; V gene: TRBV9; clone size: NA; CDR3 length: 17; D gene: TRBD1; CDR3 protein: CASSGPTGLGSGNTIYF; CDR3 DNA: TGTGCCAGCAGCGGCCCGACAGGGTTAGGGTCTGGAAACACCATATATTTT
J gene: TRBJ1-2; V gene: TRBV6-5; clone size: NA; CDR3 length: 15; D gene: TRBD1; CDR3 protein: CASSLQGGHNYGYTF; CDR3 DNA: TGTGCCAGCAGCTTACAGGGGGGCCATAACTATGGCTACACCTTC
J gene: TRBJ2-2; V gene: TRBV3-1/TRBV3-2; clone size: NA; CDR3 length: 16; D gene: TRBD2; CDR3 protein: CASSQTSGGNTGELFF; CDR3 DNA: TGTGCCAGCAGCCAGACTAGCGGGGGGAACACCGGGGAGCTGTTTTTT
J gene: TRBJ1-2; V gene: TRBV18; clone size: NA; CDR3 length: 15; D gene: NA; CDR3 protein: CASSPSTDRIYGYTF; CDR3 DNA: TGTGCCAGCTCCCCTAGTACCGACAGGATCTATGGCTACACCTTC
J gene: TRBJ2-2; V gene: TRBV7-2; clone size: NA; CDR3 length: 16; D gene: TRBD2; CDR3 protein: CASSRGGGAYTGELFF; CDR3 DNA: TGTGCCAGCAGCAGAGGCGGGGGGGCGTACACCGGGGAGCTGTTTTTT
J gene: TRBJ1-6; V gene: TRBV19; clone size: NA; CDR3 length: 15; D gene: TRBD1; CDR3 protein: CASSPDRGPNSPLHF; CDR3 DNA: TGTGCCAGTAGTCCGGACAGGGGCCCAAATTCACCCCTCCACTTT
J gene: TRBJ2-3; V gene: TRBV19; clone size: NA; CDR3 length: 15; D gene: NA; CDR3 protein: CASSINEQGRDTQYF; CDR3 DNA: TGTGCCAGTAGTATAAATGAGCAGGGGAGAGATACGCAGTATTTT
J gene: TRBJ1-5; V gene: TRBV28; clone size: NA; CDR3 length: 18; D gene: NA; CDR3 protein: CASSSWQRPPYSNQPQHF; CDR3 DNA: TGTGCCAGCAGTTCTTGGCAGCGCCCTCCTTATAGCAATCAGCCCCAGCATTTT
J gene: TRBJ2-5; V gene: TRBV5-1; clone size: NA; CDR3 length: 12; D gene: NA; CDR3 protein: CASSPDQETQYF; CDR3 DNA: TGCGCCAGCAGTCCCGACCAAGAGACCCAGTACTTC
J gene: TRBJ2-5; V gene: TRBV25-1; clone size: NA; CDR3 length: 12; D gene: NA; CDR3 protein: CASSQGGETQYF; CDR3 DNA: TGTGCCAGCAGCCAGGGGGGAGAGACCCAGTACTTC
J gene: TRBJ2-7; V gene: TRBV7-2; clone size: NA; CDR3 length: 15; D gene: TRBD1; CDR3 protein: CASSKQGALSYEQYF; CDR3 DNA: TGTGCCAGCAGCAAACAGGGGGCTCTCTCCTACGAGCAGTACTTC
J gene: TRBJ1-1; V gene: TRBV10-3; clone size: once; CDR3 length: 17; D gene: TRBD1; CDR3 protein: CAIIRGTPGQGNTEAFF; CDR3 DNA: TGTGCCATCATTCGTGGAACTCCGGGACAGGGGAACACTGAAGCTTTCTTT
J gene: TRBJ2-2; V gene: TRBV5-1; clone size: NA; CDR3 length: 16; D gene: NA; CDR3 protein: CASSLGTVPNTGELFF; CDR3 DNA: TGCGCCAGCAGCTTGGGTACAGTTCCGAACACCGGGGAGCTGTTTTTT
J gene: TRBJ1-2; V gene: TRBV3-1/TRBV3-2; clone size: NA; CDR3 length: 12; D gene: NA; CDR3 protein: CASSPGPYGYTF; CDR3 DNA: TGTGCCAGCAGCCCAGGCCCCTATGGCTACACCTTC
J gene: TRBJ2-5; V gene: TRBV7-7; clone size: NA; CDR3 length: 17; D gene: TRBD2; CDR3 protein: CASSPPGMVRGGETQYF; CDR3 DNA: TGTGCCAGCAGCCCCCCGGGGATGGTTCGGGGGGGGGAGACCCAGTACTTC
J gene: TRBJ2-5; V gene: TRBV7-2; clone size: NA; CDR3 length: 15; D gene: TRBD2; CDR3 protein: CASSLVLAGGETQYF; CDR3 DNA: TGTGCCAGCAGCTTAGTGCTAGCGGGCGGGGAGACCCAGTACTTC
J gene: TRBJ1-2; V gene: TRBV28; clone size: few; CDR3 length: 14; D gene: TRBD1; CDR3 protein: CASGMHRGNYGYTF; CDR3 DNA: TGTGCCAGCGGAATGCACAGGGGAAACTATGGCTACACCTTC
J gene: TRBJ2-7; V gene: TRBV5-5; clone size: NA; CDR3 length: 14; D gene: NA; CDR3 protein: CASSFDLYSGEQYF; CDR3 DNA: TGTGCCAGCAGCTTCGACCTGTACTCAGGCGAGCAGTACTTC
J gene: TRBJ1-2; V gene: TRBV15; clone size: NA; CDR3 length: 15; D gene: TRBD1; CDR3 protein: CATSSGQGALGGYTF; CDR3 DNA: TGTGCCACCAGCAGTGGACAGGGGGCCTTGGGAGGCTACACCTTC
J gene: TRBJ2-3; V gene: TRBV24-1; clone size: NA; CDR3 length: 16; D gene: NA; CDR3 protein: CATSDPDLADTDTQYF; CDR3 DNA: TGTGCCACCAGTGATCCGGACTTGGCCGACACAGATACGCAGTATTTT
J gene: TRBJ1-1; V gene: TRBV28; clone size: once; CDR3 length: 19; D gene: NA; CDR3 protein: CASIPGVIGGMAMNTEAFF; CDR3 DNA: TGTGCCAGCATACCCGGGGTCATCGGGGGGATGGCCATGAACACTGAAGCTTTCTTT
J gene: TRBJ2-3; V gene: TRBV7-9; clone size: NA; CDR3 length: 16; D gene: NA; CDR3 protein: CASSSHQGTHTDTQYF; CDR3 DNA: TGTGCCAGCAGCTCGCACCAGGGCACACACACAGATACGCAGTATTTT
J gene: TRBJ2-2; V gene: TRBV19; clone size: NA; CDR3 length: 21; D gene: NA; CDR3 protein: CASSQSNGGPFRRRNTGELFF; CDR3 DNA: TGTGCCAGTTCGCAGAGCAACGGGGGGCCCTTCCGTCGACGAAACACCGGGGAGCTGTTTTTT
J gene: TRBJ2-2; V gene: TRBV5-1; clone size: NA; CDR3 length: 13; D gene: NA; CDR3 protein: CASSLQVHGELFF; CDR3 DNA: TGCGCCAGCAGCTTACAGGTCCACGGGGAGCTGTTTTTT
J gene: TRBJ1-2; V gene: TRBV5-4; clone size: once; CDR3 length: 15; D gene: NA; CDR3 protein: CASSLESFSARGYTF; CDR3 DNA: TGTGCCAGCAGCTTAGAATCCTTTTCTGCCCGGGGTTACACCTTC
J gene: TRBJ2-3; V gene: TRBV11-2; clone size: NA; CDR3 length: 15; D gene: NA; CDR3 protein: CASSLLASGTDTQYF; CDR3 DNA: TGTGCCAGCAGCTTACTCGCTAGCGGCACAGATACGCAGTATTTT
J gene: TRBJ2-3; V gene: TRBV7-9; clone size: NA; CDR3 length: 16; D gene: TRBD1; CDR3 protein: CASSPGQGTPPDTQYF; CDR3 DNA: TGTGCCAGCAGCCCAGGACAGGGCACCCCCCCAGATACGCAGTATTTT
J gene: TRBJ2-1; V gene: TRBV12-3/TRBV12-4; clone size: once; CDR3 length: 12; D gene: NA; CDR3 protein: CASSWDSYEQFF; CDR3 DNA: TGTGCCAGCAGTTGGGACTCCTATGAGCAGTTCTTC